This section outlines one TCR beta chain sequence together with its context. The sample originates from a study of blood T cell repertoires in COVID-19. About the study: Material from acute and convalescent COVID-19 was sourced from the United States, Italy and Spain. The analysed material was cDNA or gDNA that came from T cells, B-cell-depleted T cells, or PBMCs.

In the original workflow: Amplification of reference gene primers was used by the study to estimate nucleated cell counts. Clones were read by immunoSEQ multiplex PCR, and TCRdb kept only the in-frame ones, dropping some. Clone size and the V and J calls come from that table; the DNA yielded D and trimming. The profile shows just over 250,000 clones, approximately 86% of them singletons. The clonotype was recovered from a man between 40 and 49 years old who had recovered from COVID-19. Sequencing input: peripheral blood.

Written as DNA, the CDR3 is TGTGCCATCAGTGGAACTAGCGGGAGGGCCTTGAACAATGAGCAGTTCTTC. Translation: CAISGTSGRALNNEQFF. This chain joins TRBV10-3 and TRBJ2-1; 13 nucleotides align to TRBD2. The CDR3 is 17 residues long. Germline loops: CDR1 ENHRY, CDR2 SYGVKD. Unmatched junction bases numbered 8, after V lost 4 bases and J lost 5 bases.